The rows below give T cell receptor beta chains drawn from one sample of a study of neoadjuvant nivolumab and ipilimumab in lung cancer. The method was immunoSEQ multiplex PCR; TCRdb's version includes in-frame clones alone and lacks a portion of them. This table has 24,000 or so clones, less than 90% appearing once. The specimen was peripheral blood, collected before neoadjuvant nivolumab, alone or with ipilimumab. Receptors were obtained from an adult with non-small cell lung cancer. Each CDR3 is given without its conserved first and last residue.

j_call,v_call,cdr3_aa
TRBJ1-2,TRBV18,ASSPRPADGYT
TRBJ2-2,TRBV5-1,ASSGLAGTNTGELF
TRBJ1-1,TRBV20-1,SAGTVGAF
TRBJ1-3,TRBV11-2,ASSPNLSGNTIY
TRBJ1-6,TRBV10-3,AIRTGDNSPLH
TRBJ1-1,TRBV4-1,ASSLGHRNTEAF
TRBJ1-1,TRBV10-3,AISGASGGETEAF
TRBJ2-6,TRBV29-1,SGERLRSGANVLT
TRBJ2-7,TRBV5-1,ASSTTPPGQGFNEQY
TRBJ1-1,TRBV9,ASSPPQNTEAF
TRBJ2-2,TRBV10-3,ASQGGSGTGELF
TRBJ2-1,TRBV14,ASSQTLSSYNEQF
TRBJ1-1,TRBV5-1,ASSPGGVGTEAF
TRBJ2-3,TRBV7-2,ASSFGAGGTDTQY
TRBJ1-5,TRBV5-8,ASSREGPIYQPQH
TRBJ2-3,TRBV7-9,ASSLRDTQY
TRBJ2-1,TRBV7-9,ASSLFGQNTQF
TRBJ2-3,TRBV15,ATSKTGGSTDTQY
TRBJ2-6,TRBV11-1,ASSLEAGAGANVLT
TRBJ2-7,TRBV10-3,AIRADWWAGGNSYEQY